This TCR beta chain was identified during a study of blood T cell repertoires in COVID-19. This clone appeared a single time. This CDR3 comprises 14 residues. J lost 8 bases, V lost 2 bases, and 2 bases had no gene match. The germline CDR1 and CDR2 sequences are MNHEY and SMNVEV (reference sequence). Study processing details: Quantification of nucleated cells was approximated via reference gene primer amplification. TCRdb's copy holds only in-frame clones and misses some; the assay was immunoSEQ multiplex PCR. That table is the source of V, J and clone size, and D and trimming were worked out from the DNA. The sample contains about 200,000 clones, 65% to 90% of which appear only once.

V and J are TRBV27 and TRBJ1-6; 8 nucleotides align to TRBD1. Sequences were obtained from peripheral blood. The clonotype comes from a man in his fifties with acute or convalescent COVID-19. The CDR3 sequence: CASSLDRGDSPLHF. Here the CDR3 DNA reads TGTGCCAGCAGTTTAGACAGGGGAGATTCACCCCTCCACTTT.